What follows describes a single T cell receptor (beta chain). The antigen it recognizes is unknown. Per-base qualities were not stored, and no clone one base away is much larger. The junction shows trimming of 8 bases on V and 6 bases on J, plus 11 bases between the germline ends. CDR3 length: 12 amino acids, cysteine to phenylalanine. Only the CDR3 DNA stays, 36 bases, in frame from base 1. CDR1 and CDR2 are read off the germline V gene as SNHLY and FYNNEI. This record comes from a study of blood T cell repertoires in COVID-19 (TCRdb year 2020). The study in broad terms: Samples from collaborators originated in the United States, Italy and Spain and spanned both the acute and convalescent phases of COVID-19. The samples were drawn from two sources: the first 160 participants of the ongoing ImmuneRACE study, and fewer than 1,500 subjects contributed by 6 global collaborators. The dataset comprised deeply sampled blood TCRbeta repertoires from subjects exposed to, actively infected with, or recovered from COVID-19. The material from the prospective study consisted of cDNA or gDNA derived from T cells, B-cell-depleted T cells, or PBMCs. HLA class I and class II types, where available, came from metadata supplied by the sample provider rather than from assay-based typing. The repertoires were released in a freely available public database intended as a resource for research on the immune response to SARS-CoV-2. Sample metadata almost always included a de-identified subject ID, COVID-19 status, age in years and sex.

The immunoSEQ Assay, a bias-controlled multiplex PCR, was used to amplify TCRbeta CDR3 regions from genomic DNA. In the source study's methods: The number of nucleated cells in each sample was estimated from the amplification of reference gene primers within the assay. Sequence reads were collapsed and filtered to measure the absolute abundance of every unique TCRbeta CDR3 rearrangement. For each sample, productive Simpson clonality was calculated as the square root of Simpson's diversity index over productive rearrangements. Drawn from immuneACCESS, this table holds only the in-frame rearrangements with V and J called that TCRdb kept. Clones are partly lost; checked studies trace under half to an unresolved V gene and leave the rest unexplained. V and J calls and clone size are as listed in that table; D and trimming were resolved from the DNA. Within this sample are about 370,000 clones, with 80% to 90% of them counted one time only. The ten most abundant clones make up more than 0.8% of the sample.

In the prospective study, participants were roughly 18 to 100 years old, resided in 20 to 30 geographic areas of the United States, and were enrolled through a virtual design. To assign participants to cohorts, the prospective study relied on clinical history that participants themselves reported in a screening survey and a study questionnaire. Recovered participants in ImmuneRACE Cohort 3 were defined as having two consecutive negative NP/OP PCR tests, clearance from a healthcare professional, or resolution of symptoms. In the prospective study, mobile phlebotomists collected whole blood, serum and a nasopharyngeal or oropharyngeal swab from each participant. Over an approximately 2-month period, participants in the prospective study had the option of providing additional blood draws and questionnaires. Before DNA extraction, blood samples from the prospective study were shipped at room temperature or frozen.

The paper as a whole reports these results and caveats: The amount of clinical and demographic metadata varied by source and participant and was provided uncurated.

The receptor chain draws on TRBV2 and TRBJ1-5, with the D gene not confidently named. This TCR was recovered from a man younger than 35 who had recovered from COVID-19. The specimen sequenced was PBMCs or T cells enriched from blood (not recorded which). The bases read TGTGCCAGCGAGGGTCCCCCTCAGCCCCAGCATTTT. It encodes CASEGPPQPQHF. The entire variable domain, with the stretches around the CDR3 drawn from the reference TRBV2 and TRBJ1-5 proteins, is EPEVTQTPSHQVTQMGQEVILRCVPISNHLYFYWYRQILGQKVEFLVSFYNNEISEKSEIFDDQFSVERPDGSNFTLKIRSTKLEDSAMYFCASEGPPQPQHFGDGTRLSIL.